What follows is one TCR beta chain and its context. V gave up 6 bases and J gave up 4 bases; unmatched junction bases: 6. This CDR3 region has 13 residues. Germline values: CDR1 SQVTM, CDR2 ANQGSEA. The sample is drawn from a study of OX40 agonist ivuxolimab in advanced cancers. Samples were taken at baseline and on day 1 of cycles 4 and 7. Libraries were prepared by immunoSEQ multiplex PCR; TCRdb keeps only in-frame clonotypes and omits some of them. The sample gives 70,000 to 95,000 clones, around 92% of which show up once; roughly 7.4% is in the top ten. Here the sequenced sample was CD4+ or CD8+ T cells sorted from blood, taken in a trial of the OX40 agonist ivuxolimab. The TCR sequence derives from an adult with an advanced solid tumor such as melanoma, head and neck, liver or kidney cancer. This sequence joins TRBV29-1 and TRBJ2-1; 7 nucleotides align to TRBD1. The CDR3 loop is CSVNRGGYNEQFF. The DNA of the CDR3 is TGCAGCGTGAACAGGGGTGGATACAATGAGCAGTTCTTC.